The clone carrying this TCR beta chain was found many times. Covering alpha and beta chains, TRAV- and TRBV-specific primers were used for the first-strand cDNA. Amplification, which lasted around 21 PCR cycles, used a constant-region primer and V-primer adapter to amplify TCRs. TCRdb reprocessed the reads with MiXCR, giving one entry per CDR3 protein. The table lists tens of thousands of distinct CDR3 sequences, around 32% of them singletons. The sample's time point: before trial treatment. Germline lookup yields CDR1 MNHNY and CDR2 SVGAGI (reference sequence). V gave up 5 bases and J gave up 4 bases, with 10 bases separating them. The CDR3 has 13 residues. This entry belongs to a study of low-dose radiotherapy and immunotherapy resistance in tumors. Background on the study: The schedule for Cohort 2 used 1 Gy per fraction every two weeks, which added up to 13 Gy over 26 weeks. Intravenous administration to patients comprised nivolumab at 240 mg every two weeks and ipilimumab at 1 mg/kg every six weeks.

The clonotype originates from a female donor with ovarian cancer. The source was PBMCs, collected before treatment. This chain joins TRBV6-6 and TRBJ2-3, with D unclear. This chain's CDR3 is CASSHPLSDTQYF. The DNA for the CDR3 is TGTGCCAGCAGTCACCCCCTCTCAGATACGCAGTATTTT.